This is a list of T cell receptor beta chains from one sample in a study of CD8+ T cells in alopecia areata. The repertoire was sequenced with immunoSEQ multiplex PCR; TCRdb's copy has only in-frame clones and lacks some. Of 150,000 to 190,000 clones in the sample, under 60% are singletons; the top ten hold just under 20%. Specimen: CD8+ T cells sorted from blood, collected at week 0. Receptors originate from a human donor with alopecia areata. Each CDR3 is given with its conserved first and last residue. The D gene is left open where the match is weak. Size tells how often a clone was seen (once, few, many) or the class of an expanded clone, and some rows leave it out.

j_gene: TRBJ1-1
v_gene: TRBV2
abundance: NA
d_gene: NA
CDR3aa: CASSLYRAPTEAFF
CDR3nt: TGTGCCAGCAGTTTATACAGGGCCCCCACTGAAGCTTTCTTT

j_gene: TRBJ2-1
v_gene: TRBV30
abundance: NA
d_gene: TRBD1
CDR3aa: CAWARDSSYNEQFF
CDR3nt: TGTGCCTGGGCCCGGGACAGCTCCTACAATGAGCAGTTCTTC

j_gene: TRBJ2-5
v_gene: TRBV11-2
abundance: NA
d_gene: NA
CDR3aa: CASSLEPVKAETQYF
CDR3nt: TGTGCCAGCAGCTTAGAACCAGTTAAGGCAGAGACCCAGTACTTC

j_gene: TRBJ2-7
v_gene: TRBV5-6
abundance: few
d_gene: NA
CDR3aa: CASREIGDYEQYF
CDR3nt: TGTGCCAGCCGCGAGATCGGAGACTACGAGCAGTACTTC

j_gene: TRBJ1-1
v_gene: TRBV30
abundance: NA
d_gene: TRBD1
CDR3aa: CAWGGTGQGGTEAFF
CDR3nt: TGTGCCTGGGGTGGAACAGGACAGGGAGGAACTGAAGCTTTCTTT

j_gene: TRBJ2-3
v_gene: TRBV29-1
abundance: NA
d_gene: TRBD1
CDR3aa: CSVAGTGVTGTDTQYF
CDR3nt: TGCAGCGTCGCCGGGACAGGGGTCACGGGAACAGATACGCAGTATTTT

j_gene: TRBJ1-1
v_gene: TRBV2
abundance: NA
d_gene: NA
CDR3aa: CASSEATDSLNTEAFF
CDR3nt: TGTGCCAGCAGCGAGGCCACAGACAGCTTGAACACTGAAGCTTTCTTT

j_gene: TRBJ1-5
v_gene: TRBV2
abundance: NA
d_gene: NA
CDR3aa: CASSTWGYQPQHF
CDR3nt: TGTGCCAGCAGTACCTGGGGATATCAGCCCCAGCATTTT

j_gene: TRBJ1-1
v_gene: TRBV29-1
abundance: few
d_gene: NA
CDR3aa: CSVDEDGLEAFF
CDR3nt: TGCAGCGTTGATGAGGATGGCCTTGAAGCTTTCTTT

j_gene: TRBJ2-7
v_gene: TRBV15
abundance: NA
d_gene: NA
CDR3aa: CATSTRTDLYEQYF
CDR3nt: TGTGCCACCAGCACGCGGACAGACCTCTACGAGCAGTACTTC

j_gene: TRBJ1-1
v_gene: TRBV29-1
abundance: few
d_gene: TRBD1
CDR3aa: CSVPGQGAGEAFF
CDR3nt: TGCAGCGTCCCGGGACAGGGGGCCGGTGAAGCTTTCTTT

j_gene: TRBJ1-2
v_gene: TRBV4-1
abundance: NA
d_gene: NA
CDR3aa: CASSQDPLANYGYTF
CDR3nt: TGCGCCAGCAGCCAAGACCCTTTGGCTAACTATGGCTACACCTTC

j_gene: TRBJ2-1
v_gene: TRBV27
abundance: once
d_gene: NA
CDR3aa: CASSLSEGPAAYNEQFF
CDR3nt: TGTGCCAGCAGTTTATCAGAGGGGCCGGCTGCCTACAATGAGCAGTTCTTC

j_gene: TRBJ1-5
v_gene: TRBV30
abundance: NA
d_gene: NA
CDR3aa: CAWSVGGSQPQHF
CDR3nt: TGTGCCTGGAGTGTCGGGGGTTCTCAGCCCCAGCATTTT

j_gene: TRBJ1-2
v_gene: TRBV7-2
abundance: few
d_gene: NA
CDR3aa: CASSSSPVSYGYTF
CDR3nt: TGTGCCAGCAGCTCCTCTCCTGTTTCCTATGGCTACACCTTC

j_gene: TRBJ2-1
v_gene: TRBV4-3
abundance: NA
d_gene: TRBD2
CDR3aa: CASSQVKRGGNEQFF
CDR3nt: TGCGCCAGCAGCCAAGTGAAGCGGGGGGGCAATGAGCAGTTCTTC

j_gene: TRBJ2-2
v_gene: TRBV4-3
abundance: few
d_gene: NA
CDR3aa: CASSQGRTTGELFF
CDR3nt: TGCGCCAGCAGCCAAGGGCGGACCACCGGGGAGCTGTTTTTT

j_gene: TRBJ2-3
v_gene: TRBV29-1
abundance: NA
d_gene: NA
CDR3aa: CSVLQGPADTQYF
CDR3nt: TGCAGCGTCCTACAGGGTCCTGCAGATACGCAGTATTTT

j_gene: TRBJ2-3
v_gene: TRBV25-1
abundance: NA
d_gene: TRBD1
CDR3aa: CASSESTGVGTDTQYF
CDR3nt: TGTGCCAGCAGTGAATCCACAGGGGTTGGCACAGATACGCAGTATTTT

j_gene: TRBJ2-3
v_gene: TRBV13
abundance: NA
d_gene: TRBD1
CDR3aa: CASSPQGWKEDTQYF
CDR3nt: TGTGCCAGCAGCCCACAGGGGTGGAAGGAAGATACGCAGTATTTT

j_gene: TRBJ2-7
v_gene: TRBV5-6
abundance: few
d_gene: NA
CDR3aa: CASSLSSSYEQYF
CDR3nt: TGTGCCAGCAGCCTCTCCAGCTCCTACGAGCAGTACTTC

j_gene: TRBJ2-1
v_gene: TRBV9
abundance: NA
d_gene: NA
CDR3aa: CASSDRDAAYNEQFF
CDR3nt: TGTGCCAGCAGCGACCGGGACGCCGCCTACAATGAGCAGTTCTTC

j_gene: TRBJ1-5
v_gene: TRBV7-2
abundance: NA
d_gene: NA
CDR3aa: CASSPGDRQPQHF
CDR3nt: TGTGCCAGCAGCCCCGGAGACAGACAGCCCCAGCATTTT

j_gene: TRBJ1-2
v_gene: TRBV5-6
abundance: NA
d_gene: TRBD1
CDR3aa: CASSGGTGAYGYTF
CDR3nt: TGTGCCAGCAGCGGAGGGACAGGAGCCTATGGCTACACCTTC

j_gene: TRBJ1-2
v_gene: TRBV23-1
abundance: NA
d_gene: NA
CDR3aa: CASSQGGFGYGYTF
CDR3nt: TGCGCCAGCAGTCAAGGGGGGTTCGGGTATGGCTACACCTTC

j_gene: TRBJ1-2
v_gene: TRBV29-1
abundance: NA
d_gene: NA
CDR3aa: CSAETLSNGLWDYGYTF
CDR3nt: TGCAGCGCCGAAACTCTATCTAATGGCCTATGGGACTATGGCTACACCTTC

j_gene: TRBJ2-7
v_gene: TRBV7-9
abundance: NA
d_gene: TRBD1
CDR3aa: CASSLGQDIYEQYF
CDR3nt: TGTGCCAGCAGCTTGGGACAGGACATCTACGAGCAGTACTTC

j_gene: TRBJ1-1
v_gene: TRBV30
abundance: NA
d_gene: NA
CDR3aa: CAWSVRGDTEAFF
CDR3nt: TGTGCCTGGAGTGTACGAGGGGACACCGAAGCTTTCTTT

j_gene: TRBJ1-4
v_gene: TRBV7-2
abundance: NA
d_gene: NA
CDR3aa: CASRHGPQETTNEKLFF
CDR3nt: TGTGCCAGCAGACATGGACCTCAGGAGACAACTAATGAAAAACTGTTTTTT

j_gene: TRBJ2-7
v_gene: TRBV5-6
abundance: NA
d_gene: TRBD1
CDR3aa: CASSDGTGSYEQYF
CDR3nt: TGTGCCAGCAGCGACGGGACAGGGTCATACGAGCAGTACTTC

j_gene: TRBJ2-5
v_gene: TRBV6-5
abundance: NA
d_gene: TRBD1
CDR3aa: CASSSSDRVWETQYF
CDR3nt: TGTGCCAGCAGTTCATCCGACAGGGTATGGGAGACCCAGTACTTC

j_gene: TRBJ1-1
v_gene: TRBV30
abundance: NA
d_gene: NA
CDR3aa: CAWSDMNTEAFF
CDR3nt: TGTGCCTGGTCGGACATGAACACTGAAGCTTTCTTT

j_gene: TRBJ1-5
v_gene: TRBV27
abundance: NA
d_gene: TRBD1
CDR3aa: CASSFGTGTNQPQHF
CDR3nt: TGTGCCAGCAGTTTCGGGACAGGGACGAATCAGCCCCAGCATTTT

j_gene: TRBJ2-1
v_gene: TRBV5-6
abundance: few
d_gene: TRBD1
CDR3aa: CASSLGDRSTMMFF
CDR3nt: TGTGCCAGCAGCTTGGGGGACAGAAGTACAATGATGTTCTTC

j_gene: TRBJ1-1
v_gene: TRBV1
abundance: NA
d_gene: NA
CDR3aa: CTSSQDWVCRRPATEAFF
CDR3nt: TGCACCAGCAGCCAAGATTGGGTTTGTAGGCGTCCAGCGACTGAAGCTTTCTTT

j_gene: TRBJ2-3
v_gene: TRBV7-3
abundance: few
d_gene: NA
CDR3aa: CASSSTGSTDTQYF
CDR3nt: TGTGCCAGCAGCTCAACAGGGAGCACAGATACGCAGTATTTT

j_gene: TRBJ1-4
v_gene: TRBV13
abundance: few
d_gene: NA
CDR3aa: CASSPGGQGANEKLFF
CDR3nt: TGTGCCAGCAGCCCTGGGGGCCAGGGCGCTAATGAAAAACTGTTTTTT

j_gene: TRBJ1-4
v_gene: TRBV7-9
abundance: NA
d_gene: NA
CDR3aa: CASSTDGGGEKLFF
CDR3nt: TGTGCCAGCAGTACCGACGGAGGTGGTGAAAAACTGTTTTTT

j_gene: TRBJ2-2
v_gene: TRBV19
abundance: NA
d_gene: NA
CDR3aa: CASSIRQELTGELFF
CDR3nt: TGTGCCAGTAGTATTAGACAGGAACTGACCGGGGAGCTGTTTTTT

j_gene: TRBJ2-7
v_gene: TRBV15
abundance: NA
d_gene: TRBD1
CDR3aa: CATSGGQGAVPYEQYF
CDR3nt: TGTGCCACCAGCGGAGGACAGGGGGCGGTTCCCTACGAGCAGTACTTC

j_gene: TRBJ2-7
v_gene: TRBV29-1
abundance: NA
d_gene: NA
CDR3aa: CSVVSAYEQYF
CDR3nt: TGCAGCGTTGTGTCCGCCTACGAGCAGTACTTC

j_gene: TRBJ2-2
v_gene: TRBV27
abundance: few
d_gene: NA
CDR3aa: CASGRGVGELFF
CDR3nt: TGTGCCAGCGGCAGGGGTGTCGGGGAGCTGTTTTTT

j_gene: TRBJ2-6
v_gene: TRBV5-1
abundance: few
d_gene: NA
CDR3aa: CASSLSPGKGRGPGANVLTF
CDR3nt: TGCGCCAGCAGCTTGAGTCCGGGAAAAGGTCGGGGGCCTGGGGCCAACGTCCTGACTTTC

j_gene: TRBJ2-5
v_gene: TRBV2
abundance: NA
d_gene: NA
CDR3aa: CASARSVQETQYF
CDR3nt: TGTGCCAGCGCACGGAGTGTCCAAGAGACCCAGTACTTC

j_gene: TRBJ1-1
v_gene: TRBV9
abundance: NA
d_gene: TRBD1
CDR3aa: CASSEGQGSEAFF
CDR3nt: TGTGCCAGCAGCGAAGGACAGGGCTCTGAAGCTTTCTTT

j_gene: TRBJ2-3
v_gene: TRBV11-1
abundance: NA
d_gene: TRBD1
CDR3aa: CASSLKRDRADTQYF
CDR3nt: TGTGCCAGCAGCTTAAAGAGGGACAGGGCCGATACGCAGTATTTT

j_gene: TRBJ1-5
v_gene: TRBV30
abundance: NA
d_gene: TRBD1
CDR3aa: CAWSVTGEGQPQHF
CDR3nt: TGTGCCTGGAGTGTAACAGGGGAAGGTCAGCCCCAGCATTTT